This T cell receptor beta chain was recovered during a study of cytomegalovirus exposure and HLA in healthy donors. This CDR3 region has 13 residues. The V gene lost 6 bases and the J gene lost 2 bases, with 7 bases spanning the gap. CDR1 MGHDK and CDR2 SYGVNS come from the germline V gene. It was with 60 Vbeta and 13 Jbeta primers that the PCR ran. Original handling: Approximately 79 million unique TCR beta chains, roughly 11 million of them shared, were counted by a later analysis. Clones were sequenced by immunoSEQ multiplex PCR, and TCRdb holds only the in-frame ones, with some missing. V and J calls and clone size come straight from that table; D and trimming were deduced from the DNA. The sample table sets out approximately 58,000 clones. As to this clone: Its antigen is as yet unknown.

Study findings and constraints: In a later analysis, several top co-occurrence clusters appeared linked to parvovirus B19, influenza, CMV and Epstein-Barr virus.

The chain recombines TRBV25-1 with TRBJ2-2; perhaps TRBD1 as D (6 bases). The source of this sequence is a man younger than 35 in good health and CMV-seropositive. What was sequenced was PBMCs. The CDR3 loop reads CASRDSNTGELFF. The CDR3 DNA sequence: TGTGCCAGCAGGGACAGCAACACCGGGGAGCTGTTTTTT.